This TCR beta chain was documented in a study of PD-L1 blockade in urothelial cancer (dated by TCRdb to 2017 to 2019). Study-level background: All patients started therapy at some point between 2014 and 2016 and received atezolizumab 1,200 mg intravenously every 3 weeks. About 90% of the 29 patients were males with bladder-origin urothelial cancer, and about 65% of the roughly 30 reported a prior smoking history. Patients had an ECOG performance status of 0 or 1 and had received between 0 and 3 prior chemotherapy regimens. Blood samples were analyzed at 3 weeks after treatment start (second dose) and at 6 weeks after treatment start. A median of 141,255 T cells and 65,000 to 90,000 unique TCRs was obtained from blood samples, and a median clonality of approximately 0.08 was observed. The study was an exploratory multi-omic analysis of somatic, immune and clinical correlates of response to PD-L1 blockade with atezolizumab in urothelial cancer. Pretreatment tumor samples and matched peripheral blood, collected serially before and after atezolizumab treatment, underwent TCR sequencing. Durable clinical benefit was defined as progression-free survival longer than 6 months, and TCR features were also tested against progression-free and overall survival. In the same patients, whole exome sequencing and RNA sequencing of pretreatment tumors were performed in addition to TCR sequencing. Several patients achieved durable clinical benefit and approximately 20 did not. Twenty-nine patients had pretreatment blood TCR-seq, approximately 24 had at least one posttreatment blood collection, and approximately 24 had tumor TCR-seq.

Its CDR3 holds 13 amino acids, cysteine through phenylalanine. The entry retains the CDR3 DNA only, 39 bases that are in frame from base 1. Deletion took 7 bases off V and 8 bases off J, with a span of 18 bases between the germline ends. CDR1 and CDR2 were assigned from the germline V gene as SGHRS and YFSETQ. Broader findings and caveats from the paper: A pretreatment peripheral blood TCR clonality below the median was linked to improved progression-free and overall survival. Greater expansion of tumor-associated TCR clones in peripheral blood 3 weeks after the start of treatment was observed in patients with durable benefit (n of about 20, p = 0.022). Because the sample size was small (n ≈ 29) and many exploratory analyses were performed, the results are intended to be hypothesis-generating.

This clone was recorded a few times. Its recognized antigen is unknown. Base quality data are lacking; no much larger clone is found one base away. In light of the paper, this sample's time point label describes: pretreatment peripheral blood. A total of under 35 patients with locally advanced or metastatic urothelial carcinoma, treated at Memorial Sloan Kettering on a trial protocol, made up the cohort. Peripheral blood mononuclear cells were collected pretreatment and during treatment, with between 1 and 8 total time points obtained per patient. The Qiagen DNeasy Blood extraction kit was used to purify genomic DNA from total PBMCs and from tumor samples. PBMCs were collected pretreatment and during treatment and were isolated and stored as previously described. Synthetic TCR analog templates were spiked into each PCR to estimate absolute template abundance from read counts. The immunoSEQ assay used bias-controlled V and J gene primers to amplify TCRbeta CDR3 regions from genomic DNA. Sequencing of rearranged TCRbeta segments was performed at approximately 20X coverage. Per the original workflow: Clustering was used to correct sequencing errors, and CDR3s were annotated against IMGT to assign V, D and J genes. Out-of-frame and stop-codon sequences were excluded, and only productive TCRbeta rearrangements were used in downstream analyses. To compute clonality, Shannon entropy was normalized by the log of the number of unique productive sequences and then subtracted from one. Clones differing between time points or between blood and tumor were identified by Fisher's exact test with Benjamini-Hochberg correction at adjusted p below 0.01. Held by TCRdb, this immuneACCESS table contains in-frame sequences only and omits some clones. Under half of the omission traces to an unresolved V gene where checked; the cause of the rest is unknown. That table furnishes V, J and clone size, whereas the DNA furnished D and trimming. This sample lists tens of thousands of clones; around 81% were detected once. In total, the top ten clones hold about 6.9% of the sample.

In this chain, TRBV5-1 is recombined with TRBJ1-2; the D gene is possibly TRBD1, with 5 bases matching. Specimen: PBMCs, collected around atezolizumab (anti-PD-L1) treatment. The TCR originated in a middle-aged man with urothelial cancer. The DNA reads as follows: TGCGCCAGCGGATTCTTGACAGCGGGAGGCTACACCTTC. It translates as CASGFLTAGGYTF.